Listed below are T cell receptor beta chains from one sample, sequenced in a study of blood T cell repertoires in COVID-19. Repertoires were generated with immunoSEQ multiplex PCR, while TCRdb's copy carries only in-frame clones and drops some. Of fewer than 200,000 clones listed, around nine tenths are singletons. Sequenced material: peripheral blood. The origin of the receptors is a man between 50 and 59 years old with acute or convalescent COVID-19. CDR3s include the opening cysteine and the closing phenylalanine or tryptophan. The D gene is left open where the match is weak. The size of a clone is reported for some rows only, either as once, few or many, or as a class for expanded clones.

D gene,V gene,J gene,clone size,CDR3 protein,CDR3 DNA
TRBD2,TRBV18,TRBJ2-1,once,CASSPLLAGYNEQFF,TGTGCCAGCTCACCATTACTAGCGGGCTACAATGAGCAGTTCTTC
.,TRBV19,TRBJ2-7,.,CASSGSPSYEQYF,TGTGCCAGTAGCGGGAGCCCCTCCTACGAGCAGTACTTC
TRBD2,TRBV7-3,TRBJ2-3,.,CASSPRLAGGRDTQYF,TGTGCCAGCAGCCCACGACTAGCGGGGGGCCGCGATACGCAGTATTTT
.,TRBV15,TRBJ1-5,.,CATSRDGVSGTQPQHF,TGTGCCACCAGCAGAGATGGGGTGTCAGGGACACAGCCCCAGCATTTT
.,TRBV7-9,TRBJ1-1,once,CASSPEPGTEAFF,TGTGCCAGCAGCCCGGAGCCGGGCACTGAAGCTTTCTTT
TRBD2,TRBV4-3,TRBJ2-1,.,CASSQALTSGRGEQFF,TGCGCCAGCAGCCAAGCGCTGACTAGCGGGCGAGGTGAGCAGTTCTTC
.,TRBV9,TRBJ2-3,.,CASSVEVLPGTDTQYF,TGTGCCAGCAGCGTAGAAGTGCTTCCGGGCACAGATACGCAGTATTTT
.,TRBV28,TRBJ2-7,.,CASSVTVYEQYF,TGTGCCAGCAGCGTGACAGTCTACGAGCAGTACTTC
.,TRBV28,TRBJ1-1,.,CAISQGTQGTEAFF,TGTGCCATCTCTCAGGGTACCCAGGGCACTGAAGCTTTCTTT
.,TRBV3-1/TRBV3-2,TRBJ2-3,.,CASSQGSGRVPDTQYF,TGTGCCAGCAGCCAAGGTTCGGGCAGGGTTCCAGATACGCAGTATTTT
.,TRBV6-5,TRBJ2-1,.,CASIQGNPYNEQFF,TGTGCCAGCATACAGGGCAATCCCTACAATGAGCAGTTCTTC
.,TRBV5-4,TRBJ1-1,.,CASSLAYGPANTEAFF,TGTGCCAGCAGCTTGGCCTATGGTCCTGCGAACACTGAAGCTTTCTTT
.,TRBV19,TRBJ1-1,.,CASSYETRGTEAFF,TGTGCCAGTAGTTACGAGACCAGGGGCACTGAAGCTTTCTTT
.,TRBV15,TRBJ2-3,.,CATSRARATDTQYF,TGTGCCACCAGCAGAGCCAGGGCCACAGATACGCAGTATTTT
TRBD1,TRBV3-1/TRBV3-2,TRBJ1-1,.,CASSQGQGRAEAFF,TGTGCCAGCAGCCAAGGACAGGGAAGGGCTGAAGCTTTCTTT
.,TRBV28,TRBJ1-2,.,CASSLGFPQRRGYGYTF,TGTGCCAGCAGTCTCGGGTTCCCTCAAAGGCGAGGCTATGGCTACACCTTC